The clone carrying this T cell receptor (beta chain) showed up just a few times. Using a J-beta primer mix together with a sample-barcoded 5' primer, a second PCR was run for roughly 6 to 11 cycles. TCRdb re-called the 5' RACE reads through MiXCR, storing one row per CDR3 protein. The sample carries about 1.8 million distinct CDR3 sequences, 49% recorded once. V lost 4 bases to trimming and J lost 6 bases; unmatched junction nucleotides: 12. CDR1 MGHDK and CDR2 SYGVNS come from the germline V gene. The CDR3 is 16 amino acids. This record comes from a study of blood T cells in healthy people across ages. The wider study: Roughly one uniquely barcoded beta molecule per two T cells was captured.

V gene TRBV25-1 combines with J gene TRBJ1-2; the match to TRBD1 covers 9 bases. The receptor was derived from a woman aged 40 to 55 in good health. The sequenced material came from blood. This chain's CDR3 is CASSASGQGHLNGYTF. CDR3 DNA sequence: TGTGCCAGCAGTGCTTCAGGACAGGGGCATTTAAATGGCTACACCTTC.